This T cell receptor (beta chain) was retrieved from a study of shared clonotypes between healthy human individuals. Study details: Each donor's CD8 memory used one plate, CD8 naive two, each CD4 subset three.

Findings and limits, study-wide: Collection of samples was limited to blood; tissue repertoires likely differ.

Worth noting for this clone: The antigen is not known.

J lost 2 bases, V lost 6 bases, and 12 bases had no gene match. The CDR3 loop spans 16 amino acids. Per germline, CDR1 MDHEN and CDR2 SYDVKM. Clones were read by immunoSEQ multiplex PCR, and TCRdb kept only the in-frame ones, dropping some. The repertoire holds hundreds of thousands of clones, with 73% as singletons. The clonotype was recovered from a woman in her twenties or thirties in good health. The chain carries TRBV28 and TRBJ2-5; the match to TRBD2 covers 7 bases. The source material was memory CD4+ T cells sorted from blood. Subset defined: CD45RA-negative fraction. The CDR3 sequence is CASSLGAGGGQETQYF. The CDR3 coding sequence is TGTGCCAGCAGCTTAGGGGCGGGCGGGGGACAAGAGACCCAGTACTTC. The entire variable domain, with the rest obtained from reference TRBV28 and TRBJ2-5, is as follows: DVKVTQSSRYLVKRTGEKVFLECVQDMDHENMFWYRQDPGLGLRLIYFSYDVKMKEKGDIPEGYSVSREKKERFSLILESASTNQTSMYLCASSLGAGGGQETQYFGPGTRLLVL.